This TCR beta chain was obtained from a study of control samples from healthy donors and cancer patients. To note about this clone: At one boundary the junction diverges from the germline segment, which might be a read error.

Produced via immunoSEQ multiplex PCR; TCRdb's table is partial and in-frame only. This table has approximately 100,000 clones, more than 90% appearing once. CDR1 and CDR2 (germline): SGHAT, FQNNGV. This CDR3 has 13 amino acids. V usage is TRBV11-2 and J usage is TRBJ2-3; D unresolved. The receptor comes from a human donor in good health. The donor label of this sample is uncertain. Material: blood. The CDR3 bases are TGTGCCAGCAGCTTAGGGAGCAGAGATACGCAGTATTTT. Translated, it gives CASSLGSRDTQYF.